Sequencing of this T cell receptor (beta chain) was carried out in a study of early T cells in non-severe SARS-CoV-2 infection. Background on the study: Whole-blood bulk RNA, unsorted, was sequenced, and chains were unpaired.

There are many counts of this clonotype. The antigen remains unidentified. Study-wide findings and caveats: A preference for anti-spike CD8 responses marked VDJdb matching, which missed private and CD4 specificities.

The library protocol tagged individual cDNA molecules with unique molecular identifiers. A single record per CDR3 protein comes from TCRdb applying MiXCR to the 5' RACE reads. The sample holds 25,000 to 30,000 distinct CDR3 sequences, approximately 6.6% seen once. Sequencing was performed on whole blood, taken at baseline. This TCR was sampled from an adult who was a healthcare worker with PCR-confirmed SARS-CoV-2 infection or an uninfected control (not recorded which).

CDR3 nucleotides: TGTGCCAGCAGCCTGGGACAATTTGGAAACACCATATATTTT. Its protein is CASSLGQFGNTIYF. The J gene is TRBJ1-3, the V gene TRBV11-2; D perhaps matches TRBD1 (6 bases). Germline CDR1 SGHAT, CDR2 FQNNGV. Trimming took off 5 bases at V and 3 bases at J, with 11 bases between the two ends. This CDR3 has 14 residues.